These 14 T cell receptor beta chains came from one sample sequenced in a study of cytomegalovirus exposure and HLA in healthy donors. PCR employed 60 Vbeta and 13 Jbeta primers. The method was immunoSEQ multiplex PCR; TCRdb's version includes in-frame clones alone and lacks a portion of them. The sample holds approximately 40,000 clones; about nine tenths are singletons and the top ten take more than 9.5%. The sample was PBMCs. The receptors originated from a middle-aged woman in good health and CMV-seropositive.

CDR3 loop: CASSFLSGTGSGNTIYF. CDR3 sequence (DNA): TGTGCCAGCAGCTTTTTATCAGGGACAGGGTCTGGAAACACCATATATTTT. This chain connects TRBV5-6 to TRBJ1-3; 9 nucleotides agree with TRBD1. This CDR3 is built from 17 residues. V trimming: 2 bases; J trimming: 1 base; junction bases outside the gene matches: 7. Germline V CDR1 and CDR2: SGHDT, YYEEEE.

The rearrangement links TRBV2 to TRBJ2-5; 14 bases are shared with TRBD2. The junction had 11 bases not matched to a gene; V was cut back by 6 bases and J by 11 bases. The CDR3 contains 15 residues. Germline values: CDR1 SNHLY, CDR2 FYNNEI. The CDR3 loop reads CASSSRLAGGVEQYF. CDR3 DNA sequence: TGTGCCAGCAGCTCAAGACTAGCGGGGGGGGTGGAGCAGTACTTC.

The rearrangement links TRBV10-2 to TRBJ1-2; TRBD1 matches 11 bases. CDR1 and CDR2 (germline): WSHSY, SAAADI. The CDR3 runs to 17 residues. Trimming cost V 2 bases and J 1 base; bases outside gene matches: 6. The CDR3 bases are TGCGCCAGCAGTGAGGGGGGGACAGGGGGATATAACTATGGCTACACCTTC. Protein product: CASSEGGTGGYNYGYTF.

A few counts support this clone. The rearrangement uses TRBV19 and TRBJ1-2; D might be TRBD1 (6 bases). There are 13 residues in the CDR3. Germline V CDR1 and CDR2: LNHDA, SQIVND (reference sequence). V lost 1 base and J 6 bases, leaving 9 bases between the germline ends. This CDR3 is CASSIGAGDGYTF. The CDR3 DNA reads as TGTGCCAGTAGTATAGGGGCAGGGGATGGCTACACCTTC.

The genes are TRBV27 and TRBJ2-7; 8 bases line up with TRBD1. After removal of 7 bases from V and 2 bases from J, the junction contained 7 bases not matched to a gene. The CDR3 length is 14 residues. Germline V gene lookup returns CDR1 MNHEY and CDR2 SMNVEV (reference sequence). CDR3 nucleotides: TGTGCCAGCACCCCGGGACAGGCCGCCTACGAGCAGTACTTC. This encodes CASTPGQAAYEQYF.

This sequence joins TRBV19 and TRBJ1-1, with a tentative D call TRBD1 (6 bases). CDR1 and CDR2 from the germline V gene are LNHDA and SQIVND (reference sequence). V was pared by 3 bases and J by 4 bases, with 15 bases between. The CDR3 has 15 amino acids. The CDR3 region has the DNA TGTGCCAGTAGTATTCTGGGGGGGCTCGGCACTGAAGCTTTCTTT. It yields the protein CASSILGGLGTEAFF.

The V gene is TRBV29-1, the J gene TRBJ2-2, with no clear D. V was clipped by 5 bases and J by 2 bases, with 6 bases between them. The V gene's germline CDR1 is SQVTM and CDR2 ANQGSEA. The CDR3 has 12 residues. This CDR3 reads CSVLPNTGELFF. As DNA, the CDR3 is TGCAGCGTTCTACCAAACACCGGGGAGCTGTTTTTT.

This clone was observed a single time. This chain uses TRBV18 with TRBJ1-3; D gene uncertain. Between the trimmed V and J ends, which lost 4 bases and 2 bases, there was a span of 9 bases. CDR1 is KGHSH and CDR2 is LQKENI in the germline V gene. The CDR3 covers 14 residues. The CDR3 DNA reads TGTGCCAGCTCACAGACCGGGGCTGGAAACACCATATATTTT. Protein sequence: CASSQTGAGNTIYF.

In its sample, this clone was seen once. This sequence joins TRBV7-9 and TRBJ1-1; no clear D. The V end was cut by 3 bases, the J end by 8 bases, with 7 bases between. CDR1 is SEHNR, CDR2 FQNEAQ, per germline (reference sequence). The CDR3 has 11 residues. The CDR3 sequence: CASSFAGEAFF. For the CDR3, the DNA is TGTGCCAGCAGCTTCGCGGGAGAAGCTTTCTTT.

This chain connects TRBV4-3 to TRBJ2-6; TRBD2 matches at 7 bases. There are 20 residues in the CDR3. Germline CDR1 LGHNA, CDR2 YSLEER. The V and J ends lost 0 bases and 0 bases, in that order; junction bases with no gene match: 11. CDR3 in amino acids: CASSQDLLAGVVSGANVLTF. The CDR3, as DNA: TGCGCCAGCAGCCAAGACCTCTTGGCGGGGGTGGTCTCTGGGGCCAACGTCCTGACTTTC.

This clone has a single count. The V and J genes are TRBV7-2 and TRBJ1-2, with 7 bases that match TRBD1. This CDR3 spans 15 amino acids. CDR1 is SGHTA, CDR2 FQGNSA, per germline. J gave up 2 bases and V 1 base, and 4 bases lay outside the gene matches. The CDR3 coding sequence is TGTGCCAGCAGCTTAGTGGACAGGCGAAACTATGGCTACACCTTC. It yields the protein CASSLVDRRNYGYTF.

Details on this clone: The junction departs from germline at one end; a sequencing error may be responsible. This chain connects TRBV25-1 to TRBJ2-1; 10 bases align to TRBD1. The germline V gene has CDR1 MGHDK and CDR2 SYGVNS. CDR3 length equals 13 residues. In nucleotides, the CDR3 is TGTGCCAGCAAGGACAGGGGGTACAGTGAGCAGTTCTTC. This sequence encodes CASKDRGYSEQFF.

This clone was recorded once. CDR3 coding DNA: TGTGCCAGCAGCTTAAGTTTTGCTACGGCCTACGAGCAGTACTTC. This encodes CASSLSFATAYEQYF. This chain connects TRBV7-2 to TRBJ2-7; D not resolved. This CDR3 is built from 15 residues. Germline V gives CDR1 SGHTA, CDR2 FQGNSA. Trimming left V 2 bases short and J 2 bases short, with 13 bases between. Full variable domain (rest looked up from reference TRBV7-2 and TRBJ2-7): GAGVSQSPSNKVTEKGKDVELRCDPISGHTALYWYRQSLGQGLEFLIYFQGNSAPDKSGLPSDRFSAERTGGSVSTLTIQRTQQEDSAVYLCASSLSFATAYEQYFGPGTRLTVT.

The rearrangement links TRBV7-8 to TRBJ1-1; no clear D gene. The germline gives CDR1 SGHVS, CDR2 FQNEAQ. The CDR3 is made up of 14 amino acids. Trimming stripped 0 bases from V and 10 bases from J, with 15 bases between. CDR3 DNA: TGTGCCAGCAGCTTAGCGCAGGTCGGAGGGTTAGCTTTCTTT. It encodes CASSLAQVGGLAFF. The full variable domain, in which reference TRBV7-8 and TRBJ1-1 provide the parts outside the CDR3, is GAGVSQSPRYKVAKRGQDVALRCDPISGHVSLFWYQQALGQGPEFLTYFQNEAQLDKSGLPSDRFFAERPEGSVSTLKIQRTQQEDSAVYLCASSLAQVGGLAFFGQGTRLTVV.